Below, one TCR beta chain is given with its context. Unmatched junction bases numbered 9, after V lost 9 bases and J lost 8 bases. Germline assignment: CDR1 LNHDA and CDR2 SQIVND (reference sequence). The CDR3 spans 12 residues. The sample belongs to a study of blood T cells in healthy people across ages. It was with a sample-barcoded 5' primer and a J-beta primer mix that a second PCR of about 6 to 12 cycles was run. TCRdb reprocessed the 5' RACE reads via MiXCR and lists one record per CDR3 protein. The sample holds hundreds of thousands of distinct CDR3 sequences, 55% to 75% seen once. The receptor was isolated from a man aged 30-40 years in good health. The specimen was blood. The gene calls are TRBV19 and TRBJ1-2; TRBD1 matches 7 bases. Here the CDR3 DNA reads TGTGCCAGCAGAACAGGGGATAGCGGCTACACCTTC. Translation gives CASRTGDSGYTF.